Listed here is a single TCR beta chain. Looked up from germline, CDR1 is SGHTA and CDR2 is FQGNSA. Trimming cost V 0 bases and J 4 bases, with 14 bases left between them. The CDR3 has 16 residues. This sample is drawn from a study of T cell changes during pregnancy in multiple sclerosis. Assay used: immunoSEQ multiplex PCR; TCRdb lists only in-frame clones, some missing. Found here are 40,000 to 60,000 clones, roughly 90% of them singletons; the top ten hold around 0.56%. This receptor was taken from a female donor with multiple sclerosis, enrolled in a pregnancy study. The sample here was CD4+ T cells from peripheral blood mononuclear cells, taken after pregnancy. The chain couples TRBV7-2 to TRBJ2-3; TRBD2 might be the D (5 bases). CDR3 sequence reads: CASSLADMDFPDTQYF. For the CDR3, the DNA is TGTGCCAGCAGCTTAGCAGATATGGACTTTCCAGATACGCAGTATTTT.